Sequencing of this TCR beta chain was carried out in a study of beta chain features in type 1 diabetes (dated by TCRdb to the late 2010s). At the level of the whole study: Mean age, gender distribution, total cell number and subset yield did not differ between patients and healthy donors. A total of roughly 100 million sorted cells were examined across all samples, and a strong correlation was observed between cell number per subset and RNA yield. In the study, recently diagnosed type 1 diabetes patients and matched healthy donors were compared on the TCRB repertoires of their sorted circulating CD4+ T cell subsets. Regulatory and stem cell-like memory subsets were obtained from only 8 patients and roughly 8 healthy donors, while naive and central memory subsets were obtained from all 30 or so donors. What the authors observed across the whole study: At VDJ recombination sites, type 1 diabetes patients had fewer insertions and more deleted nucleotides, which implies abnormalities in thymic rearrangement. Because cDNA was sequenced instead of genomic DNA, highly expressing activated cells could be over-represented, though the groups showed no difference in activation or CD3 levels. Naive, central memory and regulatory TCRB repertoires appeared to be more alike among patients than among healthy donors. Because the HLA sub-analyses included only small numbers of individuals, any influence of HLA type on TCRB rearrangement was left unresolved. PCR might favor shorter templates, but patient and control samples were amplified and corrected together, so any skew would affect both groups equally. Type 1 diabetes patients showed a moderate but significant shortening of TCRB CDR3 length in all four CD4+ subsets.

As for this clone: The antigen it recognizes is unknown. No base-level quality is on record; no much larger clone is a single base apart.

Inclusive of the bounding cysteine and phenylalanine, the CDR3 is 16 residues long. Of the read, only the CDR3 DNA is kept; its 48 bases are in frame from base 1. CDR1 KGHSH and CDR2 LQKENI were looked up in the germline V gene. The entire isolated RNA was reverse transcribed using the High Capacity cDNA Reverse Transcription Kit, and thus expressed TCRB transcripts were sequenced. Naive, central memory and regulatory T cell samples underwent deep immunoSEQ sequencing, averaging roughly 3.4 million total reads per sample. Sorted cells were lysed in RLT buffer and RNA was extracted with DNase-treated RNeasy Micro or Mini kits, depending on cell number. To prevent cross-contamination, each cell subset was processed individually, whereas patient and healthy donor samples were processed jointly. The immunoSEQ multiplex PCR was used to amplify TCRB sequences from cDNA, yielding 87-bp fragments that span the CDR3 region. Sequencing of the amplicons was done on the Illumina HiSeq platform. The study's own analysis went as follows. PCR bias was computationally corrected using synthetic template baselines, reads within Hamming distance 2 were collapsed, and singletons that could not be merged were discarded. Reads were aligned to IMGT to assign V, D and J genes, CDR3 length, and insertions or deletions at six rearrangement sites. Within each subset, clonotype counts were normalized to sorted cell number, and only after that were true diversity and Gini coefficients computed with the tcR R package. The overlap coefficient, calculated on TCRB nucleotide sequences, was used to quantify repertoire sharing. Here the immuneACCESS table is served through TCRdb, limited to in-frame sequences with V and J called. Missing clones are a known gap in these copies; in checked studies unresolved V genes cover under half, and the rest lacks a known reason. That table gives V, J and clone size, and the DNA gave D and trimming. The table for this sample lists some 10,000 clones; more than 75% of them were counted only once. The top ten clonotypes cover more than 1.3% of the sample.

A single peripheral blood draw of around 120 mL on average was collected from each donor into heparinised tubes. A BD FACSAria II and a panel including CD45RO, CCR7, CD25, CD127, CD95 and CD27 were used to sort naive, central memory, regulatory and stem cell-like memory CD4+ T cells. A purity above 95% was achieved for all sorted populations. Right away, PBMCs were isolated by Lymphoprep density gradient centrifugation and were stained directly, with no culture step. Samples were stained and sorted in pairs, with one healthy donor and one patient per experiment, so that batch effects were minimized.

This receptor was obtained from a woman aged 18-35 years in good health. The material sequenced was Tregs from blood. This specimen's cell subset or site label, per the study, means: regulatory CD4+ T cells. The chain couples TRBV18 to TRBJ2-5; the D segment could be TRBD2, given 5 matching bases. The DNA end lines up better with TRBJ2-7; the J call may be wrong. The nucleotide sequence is TGTGCCAGCTCCCCAGGACTGCTTAACGCCGGCTACGAGCAGTACTTC. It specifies CASSPGLLNAGYEQYF.